The TCR beta chain under discussion was sequenced for a study of blood T cell repertoires in COVID-19. Background on the study: Researchers got acute and convalescent COVID-19 samples from the United States, Italy and Spain.

Here immunoSEQ multiplex PCR was the method, and the copy in TCRdb shows in-frame clones only, minus some. Altogether 200,000 to 250,000 clones are present, 70% to 90% being singletons, with the ten largest covering about a tenth. V lost 1 base and J 8 bases, leaving 11 bases between the germline ends. Germline assignment: CDR1 SGHTA and CDR2 FQGNSA. There are 13 residues in the CDR3. Across 24 US areas, participants ranged in age from about 18 to 90 years. Participant-given clinical history determined each cohort assignment. The study counted Cohort 3 donors as recovered given two negative PCRs, clearance, or symptom resolution.

The material sequenced was PBMCs or T cells enriched from blood (not recorded which). V and J are TRBV7-2 and TRBJ1-2; D possibly corresponds to TRBD1 (5 bases). The clonotype was recovered from a man aged 25-40 years who had recovered from COVID-19. The CDR3 sequence: CASSLVQGQGYTF. The CDR3, as DNA: TGTGCCAGCAGCTTAGTTCAGGGTCAGGGCTACACCTTC.